This TCR beta chain was obtained from a study of blood T cell repertoires in COVID-19. Source study methods: Scientists estimated how many nucleated cells there were by amplifying reference gene primers. TCRdb's table, derived via immunoSEQ multiplex PCR, lists solely in-frame clones and lacks some. Clone size and the V and J calls come from that table; the DNA yielded D and trimming. The data contain fewer than 100,000 clones, almost 85% of them seen just once; the ten biggest clones take up around a tenth. Trimming took 2 bases from V and 4 from J, leaving 14 bases between them. The CDR3 has 15 amino acids. Germline assignment: CDR1 KGHSH and CDR2 LQKENI.

This TCR derives from a middle-aged man with COVID-19, enrolled during active disease. This chain joins TRBV18 and TRBJ1-2; D is perhaps TRBD1 (5 bases). Sequenced: peripheral blood. CDR3 DNA sequence: TGTGCCAGCTCACCAACGACGGGGGGAACCTATGGCTACACCTTC. It translates to CASSPTTGGTYGYTF.